This TCR beta chain emerged from a study of cytomegalovirus exposure and HLA in healthy donors. General study points: Under in vitro conditions, a few CMV-associated chains were confirmed as specific for CMV antigens. Links to common viral pathogens appeared, in a later analysis, for several of the most significant clusters.

PCR employed 60 Vbeta and 13 Jbeta primers. Here immunoSEQ multiplex PCR was the method, and the copy in TCRdb shows in-frame clones only, minus some. The table has 100,000 to 150,000 clones, around 80% seen once. To note about this clone: Its target is not known.

The specimen sequenced was PBMCs. The receptor was derived from a man aged 25 to 40 in good health and CMV-seropositive.

The CDR3 DNA sequence: TGTGCCAGCAGTGACTGGGCAGCCCGGGGTGGCTACACCTTC. Translating gives CASSDWAARGGYTF. J is TRBJ1-2 and V is TRBV6-5; D gene uncertain. V was trimmed by 5 bases and J by 7 bases, leaving 17 bases between them. In germline, CDR1 is MNHEY, CDR2 SVGAGI. The CDR3 is made up of 14 amino acids.